This TCR beta chain emerged from a study of T cell changes during pregnancy in multiple sclerosis. The CDR3 contains 12 residues. Germline CDR1 is SGHNT and CDR2 is YYREEE (reference sequence). The V end was cut by 1 base, the J end by 7 bases, with 6 bases between. The assay was immunoSEQ multiplex PCR, and TCRdb's table has in-frame clones only and misses some. The sample consists of about 64,000 clones, roughly 92% of them appearing once. The sample in question was peripheral blood, obtained in the second trimester of pregnancy. The chain employs TRBV5-4 and TRBJ2-1; no reliable D call. The sequence came from a female donor with multiple sclerosis, enrolled in a pregnancy study. The CDR3 is CASSLSVNEQFF. CDR3 bases: TGTGCCAGCAGCTTGTCTGTGAATGAGCAGTTCTTC.